These 23 T cell receptor beta chains originate from one sample sequenced in a study of T-cell reconstitution after alpha-beta-depleted transplantation in children. A library of TCRbeta sequences, prepared with unique molecular identifiers, was generated. One entry per CDR3 protein, called by TCRdb with MiXCR from the PCR reads. The repertoire has fewer than 350,000 distinct CDR3 sequences, about 9.4% of them found once; the top ten carry less than 8%. Material: PBMCs, obtained before TCRalphabeta/CD19-depleted stem cell transplant. The source of these receptors is a boy under two years old with acute myeloid leukemia, due to receive a stem cell transplant.

This clonotype has more than one count but fewer than ten. The chain couples TRBV20-1 to TRBJ2-3, with D unresolved. This CDR3 is 15 amino acids long. V gave up 0 bases and J gave up 0 bases, with 10 bases separating them. CDR1 and CDR2 (germline): DFQATT, SNEGSKA (reference sequence). The chain's CDR3 is CSARDALPSTDTQYF. For the CDR3, the DNA is TGCAGTGCTAGAGACGCATTACCTAGCACAGATACGCAGTATTTT.

At least ten counts were recorded for this clonotype. CDR3 in DNA: TGCGCCAGCAGCCAAGGACAGGGAATTAATGAAAAACTGTTTTTT. Translation gives CASSQGQGINEKLFF. This sequence joins TRBV4-3 and TRBJ1-4; 7 bases line up with TRBD1. The CDR3 has 15 amino acids. The germline gives CDR1 LGHNA, CDR2 YSLEER. V lost 1 base and J lost 4; bases outside the gene matches: 3.

This clonotype was seen many times. The CDR3 DNA sequence: TGCGCCAGCAGCCAAGATAACAGGGCGGCCTACGAGCAGTACTTC. Amino acids: CASSQDNRAAYEQYF. The chain joins TRBV4-3 to TRBJ2-7, with a weak D call TRBD1 (6 bases). Per germline, CDR1 LGHNA and CDR2 YSLEER. CDR3 length: 15 residues. The V end lost 0 bases, the J end lost 2 bases, and 11 bases lay between the germline ends.

This clonotype was recorded many times. The chain couples TRBV30 to TRBJ2-7, with 7 bases that match TRBD2. Trimming removed 8 bases from V and 4 bases from J; junction bases left unmatched: 5. Germline CDR1 GTSNPN, CDR2 SVGIG (reference sequence). The CDR3 extends over 11 amino acids. The CDR3 DNA reads as TGTGCCGGATGGGGGGGATACGAGCAGTACTTC. This codes for CAGWGGYEQYF.

This clonotype was detected ten times or more. Here the CDR3 DNA reads TGTGCCAGCAGCGGGGGGCGGGAGTCTCCGGATGAGCAGTTCTTC. It is translated as CASSGGRESPDEQFF. The chain employs TRBV11-2 and TRBJ2-1, with D maybe TRBD2 (7 bases). Germline V gene sequence: CDR1 SGHAT, CDR2 FQNNGV. This CDR3 has 15 amino acids. Trimming took off 5 bases at V and 8 bases at J, with 19 bases between the two ends. The full variable domain, completed using reference TRBV11-2 and TRBJ2-1, is EAGVAQSPRYKIIEKRQSVAFWCNPISGHATLYWYQQILGQGPKLLIQFQNNGVVDDSQLPKDRFSAERLKGVDSTLKIQPAKLEDSAVYLCASSGGRESPDEQFFGPGTRLTVL.

The J gene is TRBJ2-7, the V gene TRBV14; 7 bases are a match to TRBD2. The J segment lost 6 bases and the V segment lost 4 bases, leaving 15 bases of the junction unmatched. Germline V gene sequence: CDR1 SGHDN, CDR2 FVKESK. The CDR3 contains 16 residues. This chain's CDR3 is CASSPSGALWEGEQYF. CDR3 bases: TGTGCCAGCAGCCCCAGCGGAGCCCTGTGGGAGGGCGAGCAGTACTTC.

This clonotype was seen at least ten times. The chain links TRBV7-9 to TRBJ2-2; no clear D. The V and J ends lost 5 bases and 3 bases respectively, with 4 bases between them. CDR3 length equals 12 residues. Germline CDR1 and CDR2: SEHNR and FQNEAQ (reference sequence). CDR3 residues: CASSPDTGELFF. The CDR3 region has the DNA TGTGCCAGCAGCCCCGACACCGGGGAGCTGTTTTTT.

This clonotype turned up a few times. This chain connects TRBV20-1 to TRBJ2-7; D ambiguous. This CDR3 region has 11 residues. V gave up 4 bases and J gave up 2 bases, with 6 bases separating them. Germline-derived CDR1 and CDR2 are DFQATT and SNEGSKA (reference sequence). As DNA, the CDR3 is TGCAGTGCTACATGGACCTACGAGCAGTACTTC. It yields the protein CSATWTYEQYF.

This clonotype was found many times. This sequence joins TRBV12-3 or TRBV12-4 and TRBJ2-7; perhaps TRBD1 as D (5 bases). V lost 6 bases to trimming and J lost 2 bases, with 17 bases between them. This CDR3 has 15 amino acids. DNA for the CDR3: TGTGCCAGCAGCCCCGACAGCCACCAAGCCTACGAGCAGTACTTC. Protein: CASSPDSHQAYEQYF.

This clonotype has at least ten counts. V usage is TRBV5-1 and J usage is TRBJ1-4, with D unresolved. The CDR3 length is 14 residues. V lost 1 base, J lost 3 bases, and 7 bases lay in between. Per the germline V gene, CDR1 is SGHRS and CDR2 is YFSETQ. CDR3 sequence: CASSLYGSNEKLFF. CDR3 DNA: TGCGCCAGCAGCTTGTACGGATCTAATGAAAAACTGTTTTTT.

The table lists this clonotype with many counts. This rearrangement joins TRBV12-3 or TRBV12-4 to TRBJ2-3; D remains ambiguous. Trimming cost V 3 bases and J 2 bases, with 6 bases left between them. This CDR3 spans 13 amino acids. As DNA, the CDR3 is TGTGCCAGCAGTTTTCAGGACACAGATACGCAGTATTTT. Translated: CASSFQDTDTQYF.

This clonotype was seen repeatedly, ten times or more. The genes are TRBV4-3 and TRBJ1-2; a weak D match, TRBD1 (5 bases). The germline V gene encodes CDR1 LGHNA and CDR2 YSLEER. The CDR3 totals 16 residues. The ends were cut back, 0 bases at V and 4 bases at J, with 15 bases in the middle. The DNA for the CDR3 is TGCGCCAGCAGCCAAGATCCTCAGACAGCTTTCTATGGCTACACCTTC. Translation: CASSQDPQTAFYGYTF.

This clonotype was picked up a small number of times. V and J are TRBV6-2 or TRBV6-3 and TRBJ2-7; the match to TRBD1 covers 7 bases. Germline values: CDR1 MNHEY, CDR2 SVGEGT. The CDR3 has 16 amino acids. J lost 4 bases, V lost 3 bases, and 12 bases had no gene match. The CDR3 coding sequence is TGTGCCAGCAGTTATGGGAGAACAGGGGTAAGGTACGAGCAGTACTTC. Protein sequence: CASSYGRTGVRYEQYF.

This clonotype was seen many times. V usage is TRBV20-1 and J usage is TRBJ1-2; D perhaps matches TRBD1 (5 bases). The germline V and J ends were trimmed by 2 bases and 2 bases, with 12 bases remaining between them. Germline V gene lookup returns CDR1 DFQATT and CDR2 SNEGSKA (reference sequence). This CDR3 has 14 residues. CDR3 in DNA: TGCAGTGCTAGAAACAACGGACAAAACTATGGCTACACCTTC. Translation gives CSARNNGQNYGYTF.

At least ten counts were recorded for this clonotype. The chain uses TRBV29-1 and TRBJ1-1; possibly TRBD1 for D (6 bases). CDR3 length equals 13 residues. Germline CDR1 and CDR2: SQVTM and ANQGSEA. Trimming took 4 bases from V and 0 from J, leaving 9 bases between them. CDR3 in amino acids: CSVADRMNTEAFF. The CDR3 DNA is TGCAGCGTTGCAGACAGGATGAACACTGAAGCTTTCTTT. Full variable domain (missing parts from reference TRBV29-1 and TRBJ1-1): SAVISQKPSRDICQRGTSLTIQCQVDSQVTMMFWYRQQPGQSLTLIATANQGSEATYESGFVIDKFPISRPNLTFSTLTVSNMSPEDSSIYLCSVADRMNTEAFFGQGTRLTVV.

This clonotype was recorded many times. V is TRBV28 and J is TRBJ1-4; D is uncertain. The CDR3 is made up of 14 amino acids. Germline V gene data show CDR1 as MDHEN and CDR2 as SYDVKM. V shed 8 bases and J shed 5 bases, with 15 bases lying between them. CDR3 in amino acids: CASGNRGGNEKLFF. The CDR3 nucleotides read TGTGCCAGCGGCAACAGAGGCGGAAATGAAAAACTGTTTTTT.

This clonotype was observed many times. This chain joins TRBV5-1 and TRBJ1-1; 7 nucleotides agree with TRBD1. CDR3 length: 14 amino acids. V lost 3 bases and J lost 1; bases outside the gene matches: 3. The germline CDR1 and CDR2 sequences are SGHRS and YFSETQ. This chain's CDR3 is CASSWGQPNTEAFF. In nucleotides, the CDR3 is TGCGCCAGCAGCTGGGGACAGCCGAACACTGAAGCTTTCTTT.

The chain couples TRBV19 to TRBJ2-3; maybe TRBD2 (5 bases). With 6 bases removed from V and 0 bases from J, the gap between germline ends came to 13 bases. The germline CDR1 and CDR2 sequences are LNHDA and SQIVND (reference sequence). This CDR3 is built from 15 residues. The CDR3 loop is CASSMATRSTDTQYF. The CDR3, as DNA: TGTGCCAGTAGCATGGCAACTAGAAGCACAGATACGCAGTATTTT. The full variable domain, in which reference TRBV19 and TRBJ2-3 provide the parts outside the CDR3, is DGGITQSPKYLFRKEGQNVTLSCEQNLNHDAMYWYRQDPGQGLRLIYYSQIVNDFQKGDIAEGYSVSREKKESFPLTVTSAQKNPTAFYLCASSMATRSTDTQYFGPGTRLTVL.

The genes are TRBV13 and TRBJ2-7; TRBD2 is a possible D gene (5 bases). The CDR3 sequence is 16 residues long. V was trimmed by 4 bases and J by 0 bases, leaving 16 bases between them. From germline, CDR1 is PRHDT and CDR2 FYEKMQ (reference sequence). In DNA, the CDR3 is TGTGCCAGCAGCTCACGGGTCCTAGGGAGCTCCTACGAGCAGTACTTC. This codes for CASSSRVLGSSYEQYF.

This clonotype was picked up many times. The V gene is TRBV28, the J gene TRBJ2-3; TRBD1 aligns across 7 bases. Losses at the gene ends were 5 bases for V and 4 bases for J; bases not matched to a gene: 9. This CDR3 spans 15 amino acids. The germline gives CDR1 MDHEN, CDR2 SYDVKM. CDR3 region: CASSPTGVFSDTQYF. CDR3 nucleotide sequence: TGTGCCAGCAGTCCTACAGGGGTCTTTTCAGATACGCAGTATTTT. The full variable domain, in which reference TRBV28 and TRBJ2-3 provide the parts outside the CDR3, is DVKVTQSSRYLVKRTGEKVFLECVQDMDHENMFWYRQDPGLGLRLIYFSYDVKMKEKGDIPEGYSVSREKKERFSLILESASTNQTSMYLCASSPTGVFSDTQYFGPGTRLTVL.

The table lists this clonotype with many counts. The J gene is TRBJ2-3, the V gene TRBV7-2, with D possibly TRBD2 on 6 matching bases. Germline CDR1 is SGHTA and CDR2 is FQGNSA. Trimming took 2 bases from V and 3 from J, leaving 12 bases between them. CDR3 length: 15 amino acids. Here the CDR3 DNA reads TGTGCCAGCAGCTTAAGTCGACTAGAGACAGATACGCAGTATTTT. Translation gives CASSLSRLETDTQYF.

This clonotype has a count of ten or more. The chain combines TRBV7-8 with TRBJ2-7; 9 positions match TRBD1. Trimming took 4 bases from V and 1 from J; bases not matched to a gene: 5. The V gene's germline CDR1 is SGHVS and CDR2 FQNEAQ. This CDR3 has 15 residues. The CDR3: CASSSQGALSYEQYF. The CDR3 DNA is TGTGCCAGCAGCTCACAGGGGGCCCTATCCTACGAGCAGTACTTC.

A few counts support this clonotype. The V and J genes are TRBV5-6 and TRBJ2-1; 9 bases are shared with TRBD1. The CDR3 runs 16 residues. Germline V lookup: CDR1 SGHDT, CDR2 YYEEEE. Trimming removed 5 bases from V and 4 bases from J; junction bases left unmatched: 10. CDR3 region: CASRKAGQGSYNEQFF. CDR3 sequence (DNA): TGTGCCAGCAGGAAAGCGGGACAGGGTTCGTACAATGAGCAGTTCTTC. The full variable domain, rest sourced from reference TRBV5-6 and TRBJ2-1, is DAGVTQSPTHLIKTRGQQVTLRCSPKSGHDTVSWYQQALGQGPQFIFQYYEEEERQRGNFPDRFSGHQFPNYSSELNVNALLLGDSALYLCASRKAGQGSYNEQFFGPGTRLTVL.